The T cell receptor (beta chain) under discussion was sequenced for a study of T cells after yellow fever vaccination. MiXCR was run by TCRdb on the 5' RACE reads, yielding one entry per CDR3 protein. Of 65,000 to 70,000 distinct CDR3 sequences in the sample, 5.5% to 7.5% were seen once. This clonotype has ten or more counts. As yet, its antigen is unknown. Regarding the study as a whole: Only a small proportion of the clonotypes turned up in both the CD4 and the CD8 compartments, likely arising from convergent recombination. Any FACS-sorted repertoire could hold abundant clonotypes that contaminate it from the bulk population.

Germline CDR1 is SGHNT and CDR2 is YYREEE (reference sequence). CDR3 size: 15 residues. V lost 7 bases, J lost 6 bases, and 22 bases lay in between. The chain couples TRBV5-4 to TRBJ1-2, with D possibly being TRBD1 (6 bases). Sample: CD4+ T cells sorted from PBMCs, taken approximately 16 days after the first yellow fever vaccination. This receptor was obtained from a man aged 18 to 30 who received the YFV17D yellow fever vaccine. The CDR3 protein is CASGSPNTGFHGYTF. The CDR3 DNA follows: TGTGCCAGCGGCTCCCCAAATACAGGGTTCCATGGCTACACCTTC.